This T cell receptor (beta chain) was found in a study of cytomegalovirus exposure and HLA in healthy donors. Across the whole study: Within an early data release were around 87 million unique TCRs drawn from HLA-typed donors.

PCR employed 60 Vbeta and 13 Jbeta primers. Original processing notes: Later analysis identified roughly 82 million unique TCR beta chains, approximately 10 million shared. TCRdb's table, derived via immunoSEQ multiplex PCR, lists solely in-frame clones and lacks some. That table is the source of V, J and clone size, and D and trimming were worked out from the DNA. The data contain 150,000 to 200,000 clones, roughly 79% of them singletons. The CDR3 has 18 residues. Per the germline V gene, CDR1 is KGHSH and CDR2 is LQKENI. V lost 6 bases and J lost 1; bases outside the gene matches: 14. Whole-study findings and limits: In a later analysis, fewer than 20,000 TCR beta sequences were associated with HLA alleles at 0.05 false discovery rate.

Note on this clone: What it recognizes is unknown.

What was sequenced was PBMCs. The clonotype originates from a woman aged 25 to 39 in good health and CMV-seropositive. This chain joins TRBV18 and TRBJ2-2; 7 bases match TRBD1. The CDR3 nucleotides are TGTGCCAGCTCGACGCGGCAAAGAGGACAGGAGAACACCGGGGAGCTGTTTTTT. Translating gives CASSTRQRGQENTGELFF.